This T cell receptor beta chain was sequenced for a study of pediatric ulcerative colitis. Rectal tissue came from one to two pinch biopsies taken at colonoscopy. The assay was immunoSEQ multiplex PCR, and TCRdb's table has in-frame clones only and misses some. The sample yields 20,000 to 30,000 clones, about 69% seen once. Per the germline V gene, CDR1 is SGHRS and CDR2 is YFSETQ. The CDR3 runs 15 residues. The J segment lost 8 bases and the V segment lost 1 base, leaving 7 bases of the junction unmatched. Material: gut tissue. The rearrangement links TRBV5-1 to TRBJ2-1; 9 bases line up with TRBD2. This clonotype originated in a boy aged 5-17 years with severe ulcerative colitis. The chain's CDR3 is CASSLPSGRTDEQFF. As DNA, the CDR3 is TGCGCCAGCAGCTTGCCGAGCGGGAGGACAGATGAGCAGTTCTTC.